Listed here are 25 T cell receptor beta chains from one sample, sequenced in a study of T-cell reconstitution after alpha-beta-depleted transplantation in children. Unique molecular identifiers were used in preparing the TCRbeta library. TCRdb itself ran the PCR reads through MiXCR, one entry per CDR3 protein. The sample lists about 400,000 distinct CDR3 sequences, 13% occurring once. Source: PBMCs, taken from the stem cell graft. These TCRs come from a human donor who donated a stem cell graft to a child with Fanconi anemia.

This clonotype turned up a few times. J is TRBJ1-5 and V is TRBV15; D is uncertain. The germline gives CDR1 LNHNV, CDR2 YYDKDF (reference sequence). The V and J ends lost 5 bases and 4 bases respectively, with 6 bases between them. The CDR3 runs to 12 residues. The CDR3 protein is CATSGFNQPQHF. CDR3 nucleotide sequence: TGTGCCACCAGCGGTTTTAATCAGCCCCAGCATTTT.

This clonotype was recorded many times. This chain joins TRBV9 and TRBJ2-2; a possible D gene is TRBD1 (5 bases). V gave up 2 bases and J gave up 3 bases, with 8 bases separating them. The V gene's germline CDR1 is SGDLS and CDR2 YYNGEE. CDR3 length: 14 residues. CDR3 residues: CASSVRVDTGELFF. The CDR3 DNA reads as TGTGCCAGCAGCGTCAGGGTTGACACCGGGGAGCTGTTTTTT.

This clonotype was detected ten times or more. The chain combines TRBV5-1 with TRBJ2-1, with TRBD1 as a possible D gene (5 bases). V lost 0 bases and J 10 bases, leaving 8 bases between the germline ends. Germline-derived CDR1 and CDR2 are SGHRS and YFSETQ. This CDR3 has 12 residues. The CDR3 reads CASSLDAGEQFF. The CDR3 bases are TGCGCCAGCAGCTTGGATGCAGGGGAGCAGTTCTTC.

The chain combines TRBV12-3 or TRBV12-4 with TRBJ2-7; D remains unclear. Trimming took 2 bases from V and 3 from J, leaving 11 bases between them. The CDR3 runs to 14 residues. The CDR3 sequence: CASSLTAGSYEQYF. CDR3 nucleotide sequence: TGTGCCAGCAGTTTAACAGCCGGCAGCTACGAGCAGTACTTC.

The V gene is TRBV12-3 or TRBV12-4, the J gene TRBJ1-1; no clear D. V lost 6 bases, J lost 11 bases, and 25 bases lay in between. The CDR3 runs 15 residues. CDR3 coding DNA: TGTGCCAGCAGACGTCAGCTCCCTGGTTCATCGGCGGCTTTCTTT. Translating gives CASRRQLPGSSAAFF.

The rearrangement uses TRBV3-1 and TRBJ2-6, with unresolved D. CDR3 size: 16 residues. The germline V and J ends were trimmed by 4 bases and 6 bases, with 16 bases remaining between them. Germline loops: CDR1 LGHDT, CDR2 YNNKEL (reference sequence). CDR3 residues: CASSPPGRIMANVLTF. CDR3 sequence (DNA): TGTGCCAGCAGCCCACCGGGCAGAATAATGGCCAACGTCCTGACTTTC.

This clonotype was seen only a few times. Compared with germline, one end of the junction differs, possibly owing to a read error. This chain links TRBV12-3 or TRBV12-4 with TRBJ1-3, with no clear D. CDR3 length equals 14 residues. The DNA for the CDR3 is TGTGCCAGCAATTTAGGGTCCTCTGGAAACACCATATATTTT. Protein product: CASNLGSSGNTIYF.

This clonotype turned up a few times. The gene calls are TRBV29-1 and TRBJ2-1; D not resolved. The germline CDR1 and CDR2 sequences are SQVTM and ANQGSEA. CDR3 length: 16 residues. V was trimmed by 4 bases and J by 0 bases, leaving 16 bases between them. The CDR3 nucleotides are TGCAGCGTTGTAACCCTGCCAACTTCCTCCTACAATGAGCAGTTCTTC. This gives the protein CSVVTLPTSSYNEQFF.

This clonotype was observed at least ten times. This sequence joins TRBV12-3 or TRBV12-4 and TRBJ1-1; D might be TRBD1 (5 bases). The CDR3 is made up of 14 amino acids. Trimming removed 5 bases from V and 3 bases from J, with 13 bases in between. In DNA, the CDR3 is TGTGCCAGCAGTCGGAGGGAGGGGTACACTGAAGCTTTCTTT. Translated, it gives CASSRREGYTEAFF.

The chain links TRBV7-9 to TRBJ2-1; D unresolved. V was cut by 0 bases and J by 12 bases, with 6 bases left in between. This CDR3 is 11 amino acids long. Germline V gene lookup returns CDR1 SEHNR and CDR2 FQNEAQ (reference sequence). Here the CDR3 reads CASSLAVSQFF. CDR3 in DNA: TGTGCCAGCAGCTTAGCGGTTTCGCAGTTCTTC.

Many counts were recorded for this clonotype. This chain uses TRBV30 with TRBJ1-1; D perhaps matches TRBD1 (6 bases). The CDR3 loop spans 11 amino acids. V was shortened by 4 bases and J by 6 bases, with 9 bases between the two germline ends. CDR1 GTSNPN and CDR2 SVGIG come from the germline V gene (reference sequence). CDR3 in DNA: TGTGCCTGGATCAGGGGACCTGAAGCTTTCTTT. Translating it yields CAWIRGPEAFF.

This clonotype has just one count. The chain employs TRBV6-1 and TRBJ2-3, with 9 bases identical to TRBD1. Germline values: CDR1 MNHNS, CDR2 SASEGT. J was trimmed by 6 bases and V by 2 bases; bases with no gene match: 6. The CDR3 spans 15 residues. CDR3 DNA sequence: TGTGCCAGCAGTGAACTGCACAGGGGGCTTGATACGCAGTATTTT. Translation: CASSELHRGLDTQYF.

Many counts were recorded for this clonotype. This chain uses TRBV28 with TRBJ2-3; the D gene could be TRBD1 or TRBD2 (5 bases each). This CDR3 has 14 amino acids. Per the germline V gene, CDR1 is MDHEN and CDR2 is SYDVKM. Trimming removed 3 bases at V and 1 base at J, with 8 bases between. DNA of the CDR3: TGTGCCAGCAGTTTCGGGGCAGGCACAGATACGCAGTATTTT. It yields the protein CASSFGAGTDTQYF.

For this clonotype: A read error may be the cause here, since a much bigger clone is one base away. The rearrangement joins TRBV28 to TRBJ2-7; 8 bases match TRBD2. There are 12 residues in the CDR3. Germline V lookup: CDR1 MDHEN, CDR2 SYDVKM. The J segment lost 10 bases and the V segment lost 3 bases, leaving 5 bases of the junction unmatched. The CDR3 sequence is CASSFRRGVQYF. The CDR3 DNA reads as TGTGCCAGCAGTTTTAGGCGGGGGGTTCAGTACTTC.

This chain connects TRBV6-1 to TRBJ2-7; 10 nucleotides match TRBD2. The CDR3 covers 17 residues. Looked up from germline, CDR1 is MNHNS and CDR2 is SASEGT. With V trimmed by 6 bases and J by 3 bases, 14 bases remained unmatched. This CDR3 reads CASSPSPLAGINYEQYF. The CDR3 region has the DNA TGTGCCAGCAGCCCCTCCCCACTAGCGGGGATAAACTACGAGCAGTACTTC.

The chain couples TRBV20-1 to TRBJ2-5; TRBD2 is a possible D gene (5 bases). This CDR3 is built from 12 residues. The germline CDR1 and CDR2 sequences are DFQATT and SNEGSKA (reference sequence). V was shortened by 5 bases and J by 9 bases, with 16 bases between the two germline ends. The CDR3 DNA is TGCAGTGCTTATCATCGACTGGAGGCCCAGTACTTC. It codes for CSAYHRLEAQYF.

This clonotype was seen a handful of times. The chain is built from TRBV19 and TRBJ1-2; no definite D call. Germline-derived CDR1 and CDR2 are LNHDA and SQIVND (reference sequence). V was pared by 8 bases and J by 1 base, with 20 bases between. CDR3 length: 16 residues. This CDR3 is CASAHRERAYNYGYTF. The DNA for the CDR3 is TGTGCCAGTGCCCATCGTGAGAGGGCCTATAACTATGGCTACACCTTC.

This sequence joins TRBV28 and TRBJ2-5; TRBD2 might be the D (5 bases). Germline CDR1 MDHEN, CDR2 SYDVKM. The CDR3 totals 15 residues. V lost 5 bases and J 5 bases, leaving 18 bases between the germline ends. CDR3: CASSGRHPRTETQYF. DNA of the CDR3: TGTGCCAGCAGTGGGAGACACCCCCGGACGGAGACCCAGTACTTC.

This clonotype was counted at least ten times. This sequence joins TRBV12-3 or TRBV12-4 and TRBJ1-6; D is undetermined. The ends were cut back, 2 bases at V and 7 bases at J, with 6 bases in the middle. The CDR3 length is 13 residues. The chain's CDR3 is CASSLQDNSPLHF. The CDR3 DNA reads as TGTGCCAGCAGTTTACAGGACAATTCACCCCTCCACTTT.

This clonotype was counted many times. Here the CDR3 DNA reads TGTGCCAGCCGAACAGGGGAGGTTTACGAGCAGTACGTC. It is translated as CASRTGEVYEQYV. The V call is TRBV21-1, the J call TRBJ2-7; the D call of TRBD1 is as the table states it, not checked on the DNA. TRBV21-1 is a documented pseudogene. The CDR3 extends over 13 amino acids.

This clonotype was seen more than once but under ten times. The rearrangement joins TRBV20-1 to TRBJ2-3; D gene uncertain. Germline-derived CDR1 and CDR2 are DFQATT and SNEGSKA (reference sequence). The V and J ends lost 5 bases and 1 base respectively, with 19 bases between them. This CDR3 region has 16 residues. Written as DNA, the CDR3 is TGCAGTGCTGCGTACCTAGGCTCAGGCGGCACAGATACGCAGTATTTT. It yields the protein CSAAYLGSGGTDTQYF.

This chain joins TRBV4-1 and TRBJ2-1, with D maybe TRBD2 (7 bases). The germline V gene encodes CDR1 MGHRA and CDR2 YSYEKL. CDR3 size: 16 residues. With 0 bases removed from V and 6 bases from J, the gap between germline ends came to 15 bases. The CDR3 nucleotides read TGCGCCAGCAGCCAAGATATTGCGGGGGCCCGCAATGAGCAGTTCTTC. Amino acid sequence: CASSQDIAGARNEQFF.

Ten or more counts support this clonotype. DNA for the CDR3: TGTGCCAGCAGCCCACAGTCCACCGGGGAGCTGTTTTTT. Amino acid sequence: CASSPQSTGELFF. The genes are TRBV9 and TRBJ2-2; D gene uncertain. CDR3 size: 13 residues. The V end lost 4 bases, the J end lost 4 bases, and 8 bases lay between the germline ends. The germline V gene has CDR1 SGDLS and CDR2 YYNGEE.

This clonotype was observed many times. The chain employs TRBV5-1 and TRBJ1-4; 8 bases align to TRBD1. The V and J ends lost 2 bases and 8 bases, in that order; junction bases with no gene match: 11. The CDR3 spans 16 residues. Looked up from germline, CDR1 is SGHRS and CDR2 is YFSETQ. CDR3: CASSFLSGGRGEKLFF. In DNA form, the CDR3 reads TGCGCCAGCAGCTTTCTCTCAGGGGGCCGCGGGGAAAAACTGTTTTTT.

This chain links TRBV5-4 with TRBJ2-5; 13 bases align to TRBD2. This CDR3 is 16 amino acids long. Unmatched junction bases numbered 8, after V lost 4 bases and J lost 5 bases. Germline lookup yields CDR1 SGHNT and CDR2 YYREEE (reference sequence). CDR3 sequence (DNA): TGTGCCAGCAGCGGTCCCGGGACTAGCGGGGCGGAGACCCAGTACTTC. Its protein is CASSGPGTSGAETQYF.